The clone carrying this T cell receptor beta chain was picked up many times. The read stops 3 residues short of the end of the CDR3; the missing end is completed from the germline J gene. The CDR3 runs to 14 residues. The germline V gene encodes CDR1 LNHDA and CDR2 SQIVND (reference sequence). After removal of 6 bases from V and 3 bases from J, the junction contained 7 bases not matched to a gene. Here immunoSEQ multiplex PCR was the method, and the copy in TCRdb shows in-frame clones only, minus some. The data show over 45,000 clones, with none appearing a single time. The data originate from a study of T cell clonality in common variable immunodeficiency.

The TCR was taken from a person aged 18 to 70 in good health. The rearrangement uses TRBV19 and TRBJ1-2; 7 bases match TRBD1. Sequencing used peripheral blood mononuclear cells. The CDR3 here is CASRLTGSDYGYTF. CDR3 bases read: TGTGCCAGTAGATTGACAGGGAGTGACTATGGC.